This T cell receptor (beta chain) is drawn from a study of cytomegalovirus exposure and HLA in healthy donors. As to this clone: Antigen specificity is unknown.

Overall study results and limits: Cytomegalovirus-associated status was assigned to some 160 TCR beta chains. More clonal expansion characterized HLA-associated TCR beta chains than equally common others in a later analysis.

CDR3 size: 14 residues. After removal of 6 bases from V and 3 bases from J, the junction contained 7 bases not matched to a gene. Primers for the PCR totalled 60 Vbeta and 13 Jbeta. Clones were read by immunoSEQ multiplex PCR, and TCRdb kept only the in-frame ones, dropping some. The sample includes 150,000 to 200,000 clones, 80% to 85% of them seen just once. At collection, donors were nominally healthy, but unrecorded immune exposures were probable. Sequenced input: PBMCs. This rearrangement joins TRBV6-7 to TRBJ1-2, with 7 nucleotides matching TRBD1. TRBV6-7 is flagged as an ORF with uncertain function. The receptor was derived from a woman in her late teens or twenties in good health and CMV-seropositive. This chain's CDR3 is CASRTGHHDYGYTF. The DNA of the CDR3 is TGTGCCAGCAGGACAGGGCATCATGACTATGGCTACACCTTC.